What follows describes a single T cell receptor beta chain. The antigen is undetermined. This specimen belongs to a study of T cells in tuberculosis. Study-wide results and limits: Smaller distances to GMM-specific TCRs suggested their expansion in active tuberculosis. Using the GMM-specific repertoire gave 87% accuracy versus roughly 70% with motifs.

The assay was immunoSEQ multiplex PCR, and TCRdb's table has in-frame clones only and misses some. Of 37,000 or so clones listed, about 94% are singletons. This CDR3 contains 16 residues. Germline CDR1 reads SGHVS; CDR2 reads FQNEAQ. J gave up 0 bases and V 5 bases, and 4 bases lay outside the gene matches. The gene calls are TRBV7-8 and TRBJ2-2; 9 bases fit TRBD2. The clonotype comes from a donor aged 10-29 years with latent tuberculosis or without tuberculosis infection. Some clones in this sample may be carry-over from other donors' samples. Sequencing was done on a sample of PBMCs. The chain's CDR3 is CASSTGLATNTGELFF. In nucleotides, the CDR3 is TGTGCCAGCAGCACAGGACTAGCGACGAACACCGGGGAGCTGTTTTTT.